This record concerns one T cell receptor beta chain sequence. Its specificity is unknown. The sample belongs to a study of persistence of HIV-infected CD4 T cells. General study results and limits: The rare CMV-responding cells with HIV-1 proviruses were not separately TCR-sequenced.

The stimulus was lysate of CMV-infected fibroblasts, roughly 9.2 ug/mL. CD4+ T cells upregulating both CD40 ligand and CD69 were sorted as responding cells. This was the immunoSEQ version 4 assay in survey mode. The table came from immunoSEQ multiplex PCR; TCRdb's copy has only in-frame clones and leaves some out. The sample includes under 20,000 clones, around 78% of them seen just once. The source of this sequence is an adult man with HIV who was CMV-seropositive. Sequences were derived from CD4+ T cells sorted from PBMCs after approximately 19-hour stimulation, sampled from a patient who received antiretroviral therapy.

The CDR3 nucleotides read TGCGCCAGTCGGACAGGGAGCTGGGCTGAAGCTTTCTTT. This codes for CASRTGSWAEAFF. The chain is built from TRBV4-1 and TRBJ1-1, with 8 nucleotides matching TRBD1. The CDR3 length is 13 residues. CDR1 and CDR2 from the germline V gene are MGHRA and YSYEKL. The ends lost 9 bases at V and 6 bases at J; junction bases unmatched: 9.